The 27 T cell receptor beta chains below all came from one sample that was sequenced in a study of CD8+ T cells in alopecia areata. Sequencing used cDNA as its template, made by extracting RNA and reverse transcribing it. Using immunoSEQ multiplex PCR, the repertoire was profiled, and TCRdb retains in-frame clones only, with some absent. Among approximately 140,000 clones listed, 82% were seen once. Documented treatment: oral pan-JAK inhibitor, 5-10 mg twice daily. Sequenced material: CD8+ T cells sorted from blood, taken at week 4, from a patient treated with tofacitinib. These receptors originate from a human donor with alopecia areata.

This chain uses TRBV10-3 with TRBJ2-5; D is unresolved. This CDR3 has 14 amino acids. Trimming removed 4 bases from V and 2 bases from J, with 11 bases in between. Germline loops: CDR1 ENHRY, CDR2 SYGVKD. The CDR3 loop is CAISGMARQETQYF. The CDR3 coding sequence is TGTGCCATCAGTGGGATGGCCAGGCAAGAGACCCAGTACTTC.

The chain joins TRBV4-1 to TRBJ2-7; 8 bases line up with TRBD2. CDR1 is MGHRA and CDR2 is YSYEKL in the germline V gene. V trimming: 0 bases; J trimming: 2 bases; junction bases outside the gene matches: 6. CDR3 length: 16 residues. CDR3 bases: TGCGCCAGCAGCCAAGAATCGTCGGGAGGGACCTACGAGCAGTACTTC. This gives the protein CASSQESSGGTYEQYF.

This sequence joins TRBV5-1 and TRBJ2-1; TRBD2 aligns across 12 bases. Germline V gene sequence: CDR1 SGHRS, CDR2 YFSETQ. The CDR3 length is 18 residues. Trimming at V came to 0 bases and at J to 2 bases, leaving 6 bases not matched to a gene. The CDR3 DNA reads TGCGCCAGCAGCTTGGCCCTAGCGGGGGGGCCCCCCTACAATGAGCAGTTCTTC. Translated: CASSLALAGGPPYNEQFF. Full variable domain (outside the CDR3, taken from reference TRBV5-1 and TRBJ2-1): KAGVTQTPRYLIKTRGQQVTLSCSPISGHRSVSWYQQTPGQGLQFLFEYFSETQRNKGNFPGRFSGRQFSNSRSEMNVSTLELGDSALYLCASSLALAGGPPYNEQFFGPGTRLTVL.

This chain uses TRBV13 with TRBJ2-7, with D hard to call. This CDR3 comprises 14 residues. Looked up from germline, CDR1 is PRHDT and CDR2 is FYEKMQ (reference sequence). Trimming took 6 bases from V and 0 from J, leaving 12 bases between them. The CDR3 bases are TGTGCCAGCAGTTCCGGACGGAACTCCTACGAGCAGTACTTC. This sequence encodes CASSSGRNSYEQYF.

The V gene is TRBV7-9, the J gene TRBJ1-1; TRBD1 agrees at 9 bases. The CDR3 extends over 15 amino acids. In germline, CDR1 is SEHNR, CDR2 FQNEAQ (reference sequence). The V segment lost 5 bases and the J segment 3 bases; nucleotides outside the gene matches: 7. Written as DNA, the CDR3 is TGTGCCAGCAGCCACCGACAGGGGGTGGACACTGAAGCTTTCTTT. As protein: CASSHRQGVDTEAFF.

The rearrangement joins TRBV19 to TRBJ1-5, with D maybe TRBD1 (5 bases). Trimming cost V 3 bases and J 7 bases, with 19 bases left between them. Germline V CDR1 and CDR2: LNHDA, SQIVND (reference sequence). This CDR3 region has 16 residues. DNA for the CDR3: TGTGCCAGTAGTATGCCGAAGAGGGGAAGAGAGCAGCCCCAGCATTTT. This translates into CASSMPKRGREQPQHF. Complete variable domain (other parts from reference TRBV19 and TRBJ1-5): DGGITQSPKYLFRKEGQNVTLSCEQNLNHDAMYWYRQDPGQGLRLIYYSQIVNDFQKGDIAEGYSVSREKKESFPLTVTSAQKNPTAFYLCASSMPKRGREQPQHFGDGTRLSIL.

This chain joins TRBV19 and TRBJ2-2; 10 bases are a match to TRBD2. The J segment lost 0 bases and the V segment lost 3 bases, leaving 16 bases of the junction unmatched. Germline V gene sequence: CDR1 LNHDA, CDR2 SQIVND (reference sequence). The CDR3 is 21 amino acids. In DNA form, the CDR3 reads TGTGCCAGTAGTATTGCGCTAGCGGGGGAACTCCAGGACGCGAACACCGGGGAGCTGTTTTTT. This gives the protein CASSIALAGELQDANTGELFF.

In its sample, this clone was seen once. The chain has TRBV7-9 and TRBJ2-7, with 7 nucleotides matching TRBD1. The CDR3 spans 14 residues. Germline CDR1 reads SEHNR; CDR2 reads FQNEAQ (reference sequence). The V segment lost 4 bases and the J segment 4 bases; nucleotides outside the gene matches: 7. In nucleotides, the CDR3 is TGTGCCAGCAGCTCATCCACACAGGGGTACGAGCAGTACTTC. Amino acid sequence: CASSSSTQGYEQYF.

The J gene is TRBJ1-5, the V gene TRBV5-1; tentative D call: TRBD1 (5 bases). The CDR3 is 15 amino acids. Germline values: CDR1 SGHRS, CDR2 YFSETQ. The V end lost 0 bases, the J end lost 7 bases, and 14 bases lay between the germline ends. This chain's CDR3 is CASSLGGREGQPQHF. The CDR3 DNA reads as TGCGCCAGCAGCTTGGGAGGCAGGGAAGGACAGCCCCAGCATTTT. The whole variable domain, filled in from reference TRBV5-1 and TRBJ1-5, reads KAGVTQTPRYLIKTRGQQVTLSCSPISGHRSVSWYQQTPGQGLQFLFEYFSETQRNKGNFPGRFSGRQFSNSRSEMNVSTLELGDSALYLCASSLGGREGQPQHFGDGTRLSIL.

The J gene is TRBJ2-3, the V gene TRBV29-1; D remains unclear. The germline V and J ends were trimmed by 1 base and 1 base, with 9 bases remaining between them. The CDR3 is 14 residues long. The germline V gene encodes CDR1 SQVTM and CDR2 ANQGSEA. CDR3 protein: CSVEGLDRTDTQYF. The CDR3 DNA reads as TGCAGCGTTGAAGGATTGGACCGCACAGATACGCAGTATTTT.

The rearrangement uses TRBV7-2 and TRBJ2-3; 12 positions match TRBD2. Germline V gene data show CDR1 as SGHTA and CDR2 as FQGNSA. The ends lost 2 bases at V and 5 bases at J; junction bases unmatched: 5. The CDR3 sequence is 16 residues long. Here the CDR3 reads CASSLNLAGGGDTQYF. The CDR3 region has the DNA TGTGCCAGCAGCTTAAATCTAGCGGGGGGGGGAGATACGCAGTATTTT.

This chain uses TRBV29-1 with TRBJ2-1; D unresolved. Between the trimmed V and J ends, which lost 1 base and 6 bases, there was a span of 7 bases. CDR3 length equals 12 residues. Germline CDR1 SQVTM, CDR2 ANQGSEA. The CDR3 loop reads CSVEGPGNEQFF. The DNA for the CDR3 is TGCAGCGTTGAAGGTCCAGGCAATGAGCAGTTCTTC.

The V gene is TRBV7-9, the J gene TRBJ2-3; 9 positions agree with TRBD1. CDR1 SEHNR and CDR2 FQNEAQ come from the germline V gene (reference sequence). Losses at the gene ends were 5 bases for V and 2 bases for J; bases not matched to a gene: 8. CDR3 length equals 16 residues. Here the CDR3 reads CASSTTGGSDTDTQYF. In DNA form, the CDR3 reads TGTGCCAGCAGCACCACAGGGGGCTCTGACACAGATACGCAGTATTTT.

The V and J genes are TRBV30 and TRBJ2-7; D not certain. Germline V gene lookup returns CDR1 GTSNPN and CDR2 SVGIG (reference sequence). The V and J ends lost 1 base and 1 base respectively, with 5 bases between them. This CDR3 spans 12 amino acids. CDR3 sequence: CAWSADSYEQYF. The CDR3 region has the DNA TGTGCCTGGAGTGCAGATTCCTACGAGCAGTACTTC.

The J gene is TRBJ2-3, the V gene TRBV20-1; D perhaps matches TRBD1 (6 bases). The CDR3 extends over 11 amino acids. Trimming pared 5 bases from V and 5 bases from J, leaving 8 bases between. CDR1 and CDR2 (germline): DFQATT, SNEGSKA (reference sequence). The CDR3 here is CSAPRGDTQYF. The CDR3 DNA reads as TGCAGTGCTCCCAGGGGAGATACGCAGTATTTT.

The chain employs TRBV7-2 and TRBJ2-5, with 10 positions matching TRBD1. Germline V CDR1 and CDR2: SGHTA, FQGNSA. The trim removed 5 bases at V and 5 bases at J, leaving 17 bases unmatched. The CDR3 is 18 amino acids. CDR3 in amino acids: CASSPTALTGGTGETQYF. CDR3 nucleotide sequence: TGTGCCAGCAGCCCAACCGCCTTGACAGGGGGCACGGGGGAGACCCAGTACTTC.

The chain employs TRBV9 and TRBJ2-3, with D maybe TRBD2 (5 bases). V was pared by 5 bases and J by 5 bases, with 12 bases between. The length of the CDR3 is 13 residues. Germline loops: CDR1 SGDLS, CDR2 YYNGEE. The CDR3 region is CASSYSGEDTQYF. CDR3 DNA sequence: TGTGCCAGCAGTTACTCCGGGGAAGATACGCAGTATTTT. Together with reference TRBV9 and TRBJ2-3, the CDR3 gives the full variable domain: DSGVTQTPKHLITATGQRVTLRCSPRSGDLSVYWYQQSLDQGLQFLIQYYNGEERAKGNILERFSAQQFPDLHSELNLSSLELGDSALYFCASSYSGEDTQYFGPGTRLTVL.

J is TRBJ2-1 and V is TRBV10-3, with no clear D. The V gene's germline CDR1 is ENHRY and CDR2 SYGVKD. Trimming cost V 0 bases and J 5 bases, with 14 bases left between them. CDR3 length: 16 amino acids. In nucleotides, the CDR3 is TGTGCCATCAGTGAGTCTGCCCGGTCTCTCAACAATGAGCAGTTCTTC. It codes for CAISESARSLNNEQFF.

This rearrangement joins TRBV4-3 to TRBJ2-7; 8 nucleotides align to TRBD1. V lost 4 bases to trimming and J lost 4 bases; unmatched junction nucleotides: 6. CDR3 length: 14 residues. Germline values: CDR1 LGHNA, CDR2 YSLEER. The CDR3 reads CASSRGTGRYEQYF. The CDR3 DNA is TGCGCCAGCAGCCGCGGGACAGGCCGATACGAGCAGTACTTC.

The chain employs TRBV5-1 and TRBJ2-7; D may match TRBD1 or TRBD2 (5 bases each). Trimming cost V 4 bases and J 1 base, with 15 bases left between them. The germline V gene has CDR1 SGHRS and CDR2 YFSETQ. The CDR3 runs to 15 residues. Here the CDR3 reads CASSELRDGSYEQYF. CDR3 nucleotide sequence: TGCGCCAGCAGCGAACTGAGGGACGGATCCTACGAGCAGTACTTC.

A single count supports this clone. The CDR3 region has the DNA TGTGCCAGCAGCCCGACGATTCCCTACGAGCAGTACTTC. Its protein product is CASSPTIPYEQYF. The rearrangement joins TRBV5-6 to TRBJ2-7; D is uncertain. CDR1 and CDR2 from the germline V gene are SGHDT and YYEEEE. The germline V and J ends were trimmed by 4 bases and 2 bases, with 10 bases remaining between them. The CDR3 is made up of 13 amino acids.

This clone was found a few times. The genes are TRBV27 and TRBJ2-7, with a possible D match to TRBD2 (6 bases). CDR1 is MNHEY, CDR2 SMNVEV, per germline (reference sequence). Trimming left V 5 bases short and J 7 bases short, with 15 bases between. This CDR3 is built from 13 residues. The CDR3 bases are TGTGCCAGCAGTCCGGGACTGTGGCGGGAGCAGTACTTC. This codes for CASSPGLWREQYF.

The CDR3 is CASSGDGPEAFF. The CDR3 bases are TGTGCCAGCAGCGGGGACGGACCTGAAGCTTTCTTT. The chain employs TRBV5-6 and TRBJ1-1; TRBD1 is a possible D gene (5 bases). The V end lost 4 bases, the J end lost 6 bases, and 10 bases lay between the germline ends. Germline lookup yields CDR1 SGHDT and CDR2 YYEEEE. The CDR3 length is 12 residues.

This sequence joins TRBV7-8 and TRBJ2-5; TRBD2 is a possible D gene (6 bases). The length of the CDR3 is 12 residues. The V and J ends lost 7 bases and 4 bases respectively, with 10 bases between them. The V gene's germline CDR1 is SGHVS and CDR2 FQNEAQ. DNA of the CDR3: TGTGCCAGCACCGTAGCGGCAGAGACCCAGTACTTC. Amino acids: CASTVAAETQYF.

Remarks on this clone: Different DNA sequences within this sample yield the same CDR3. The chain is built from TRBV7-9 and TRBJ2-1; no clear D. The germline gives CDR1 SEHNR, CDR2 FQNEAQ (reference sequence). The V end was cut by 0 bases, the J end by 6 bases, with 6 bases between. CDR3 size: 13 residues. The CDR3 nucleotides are TGTGCCAGCAGCTTAGCCCTGGTCAATGAGCAGTTCTTC. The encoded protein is CASSLALVNEQFF.

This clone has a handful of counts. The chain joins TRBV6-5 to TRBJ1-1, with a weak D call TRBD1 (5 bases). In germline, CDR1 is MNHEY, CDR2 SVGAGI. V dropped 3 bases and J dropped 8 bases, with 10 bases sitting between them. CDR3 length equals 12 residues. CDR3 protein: CASSYTAGEAFF. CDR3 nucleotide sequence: TGTGCCAGCAGTTATACGGCAGGGGAAGCTTTCTTT.

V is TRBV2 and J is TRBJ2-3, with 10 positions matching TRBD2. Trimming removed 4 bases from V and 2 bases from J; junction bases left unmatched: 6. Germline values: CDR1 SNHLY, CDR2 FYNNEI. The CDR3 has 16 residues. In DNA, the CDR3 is TGTGCCAGCAGTGTCCTTAGCGGGGGGACCACAGATACGCAGTATTTT. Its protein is CASSVLSGGTTDTQYF.